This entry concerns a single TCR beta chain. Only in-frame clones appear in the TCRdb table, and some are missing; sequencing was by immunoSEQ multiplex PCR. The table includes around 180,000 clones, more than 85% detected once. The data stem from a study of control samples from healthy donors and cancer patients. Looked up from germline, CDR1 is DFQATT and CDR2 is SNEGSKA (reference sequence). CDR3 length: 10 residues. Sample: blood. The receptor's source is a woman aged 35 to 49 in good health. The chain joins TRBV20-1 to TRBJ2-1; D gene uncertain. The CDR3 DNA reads TGCGGCGCGGATAACAATGAGCAGTTCTTC. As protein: CGADNNEQFF.